A single sample gave rise to the 8 T cell receptor beta chains below, sequenced in a study of beta chain features in type 1 diabetes. Regarding the study as a whole: All four CD4+ subsets from Type 1 diabetes patients carried moderately but significantly shorter TCRB CDR3s.

Investigators reverse transcribed all isolated RNA, so they sequenced expressed TCRB transcripts. Generated by immunoSEQ multiplex PCR, the TCRdb table keeps only in-frame clones and is missing some. The repertoire holds over 200,000 clones, 9.5% to 13% seen once, with 0.017% in the top ten. No antigen has been assigned to these receptors. The sample comprised naive CD4+ T cells from blood. The receptors stem from a man in his thirties or forties with type 1 diabetes.

The chain recombines TRBV10-2 with TRBJ2-5; weak D call: TRBD2 (6 bases). The CDR3 is 13 amino acids. Germline assignment: CDR1 WSHSY and CDR2 SAAADI. Between the trimmed V and J ends, which lost 7 bases and 7 bases, there was a span of 16 bases. The CDR3 loop is CASTWGEQTTQYF. The CDR3 DNA reads TGCGCCAGCACCTGGGGGGAGCAAACGACCCAGTACTTC.

This clone has more than one count but fewer than ten. This chain links TRBV7-9 with TRBJ2-1; the match to TRBD2 covers 14 bases. This CDR3 region has 16 residues. Germline CDR1 SEHNR, CDR2 FQNEAQ (reference sequence). The junction had 6 bases not matched to a gene; V was cut back by 5 bases and J by 6 bases. The DNA of the CDR3 is TGTGCCAGCAGCGCCCGACTAGCGGGGGGGTCCAATGAGCAGTTCTTC. It yields the protein CASSARLAGGSNEQFF. Looking up the rest from reference TRBV7-9 and TRBJ2-1 gives the full variable domain: DTGVSQNPRHKITKRGQNVTFRCDPISEHNRLYWYRQTLGQGPEFLTYFQNEAQLEKSRLLSDRFSAERPKGSFSTLEIQRTEQGDSAMYLCASSARLAGGSNEQFFGPGTRLTVL.

In its sample, this clone was seen a few times. The J gene is TRBJ2-5, the V gene TRBV4-3, with TRBD2 identical over 7 bases. In germline, CDR1 is LGHNA, CDR2 YSLEER. The CDR3 is made up of 14 amino acids. Unmatched junction bases numbered 4, after V lost 1 base and J lost 5 bases. CDR3 sequence reads: CASSQGMTSETQYF. The CDR3 bases are TGCGCCAGCAGCCAAGGGATGACTAGCGAGACCCAGTACTTC.

The chain carries TRBV28 and TRBJ2-7, with 7 bases aligning to TRBD2. The germline gives CDR1 MDHEN, CDR2 SYDVKM. The J segment lost 7 bases and the V segment lost 4 bases, leaving 10 bases of the junction unmatched. This CDR3 comprises 14 residues. The CDR3 here is CASSSRMGGEEQYF. CDR3 DNA: TGTGCCAGCAGTTCCCGCATGGGGGGGGAAGAGCAGTACTTC.

This clone was observed a handful of times. The V gene is TRBV27, the J gene TRBJ2-7; the match to TRBD2 covers 8 bases. The V segment lost 10 bases and the J segment 4 bases; nucleotides outside the gene matches: 9. CDR3 length: 13 amino acids. Germline CDR1 and CDR2: MNHEY and SMNVEV (reference sequence). The CDR3 nucleotides read TGTGCCACCCGGCGGGGGGAGCTATACGAGCAGTACTTC. It encodes CATRRGELYEQYF.

The V gene is TRBV19, the J gene TRBJ2-5; 7 bases are shared with TRBD2. The CDR3 covers 14 residues. The V gene end was trimmed by 3 bases and the J gene end by 5 bases; junction bases not matched to a gene: 6. From germline, CDR1 is LNHDA and CDR2 SQIVND (reference sequence). The CDR3 region has the DNA TGTGCCAGTAGTATGCGCGGGGGTCTCGAGACCCAGTACTTC. It is translated as CASSMRGGLETQYF.

This clone was seen a handful of times. V is TRBV7-9 and J is TRBJ1-5; tentative D call: TRBD1 (5 bases). The germline V gene has CDR1 SEHNR and CDR2 FQNEAQ (reference sequence). The length of the CDR3 is 13 residues. V was clipped by 1 base and J by 5 bases, with 6 bases between them. The CDR3 spells CASSLVRDQPQHF. The CDR3 coding sequence is TGTGCCAGCAGCTTAGTCAGGGATCAGCCCCAGCATTTT.

This clone appeared a few times. The rearrangement joins TRBV6-5 to TRBJ2-4; D is perhaps TRBD2 (5 bases). The V and J ends lost 3 bases and 4 bases respectively, with 10 bases between them. The CDR3 runs to 14 residues. Germline V gives CDR1 MNHEY, CDR2 SVGAGI. Here the CDR3 reads CASSYRGSKNIQYF. Here the CDR3 DNA reads TGTGCCAGCAGTTATCGCGGGTCTAAAAACATTCAGTACTTC.